The 12 T cell receptor beta chains in this list originate from one sample, sequenced in a study of T-cell reconstitution after alpha-beta-depleted transplantation in children. Preparing the TCRbeta library involved the use of unique molecular identifiers. One entry per CDR3 protein results from TCRdb running MiXCR on the PCR reads. In the table there are about 830,000 distinct CDR3 sequences, approximately 15% of which are singletons. This specimen consisted of PBMCs, mostly from graft donor cells, obtained 360 days after TCRalphabeta/CD19-depleted stem cell transplant. These receptors originate from a male patient younger than 18 who had a stem cell transplant for acute lymphoblastic leukemia, so the T cells may come from the graft donor.

This clonotype was counted a few times. The chain recombines TRBV5-1 with TRBJ1-1, with D possibly matching TRBD1 (6 bases). The CDR3 spans 16 residues. Trimming stripped 1 base from V and 1 base from J, with 14 bases between. Germline V gene data show CDR1 as SGHRS and CDR2 as YFSETQ. DNA for the CDR3: TGCGCCAGCAGCTTGACCCAGACAGGACCGAACACTGAAGCTTTCTTT. Encoded protein: CASSLTQTGPNTEAFF.

This chain uses TRBV2 with TRBJ2-3; TRBD2 matches 10 bases. With 6 bases clipped from V and 6 bases from J, the junction kept 12 bases outside the gene matches. Germline-derived CDR1 and CDR2 are SNHLY and FYNNEI. The CDR3 sequence is 16 residues long. The chain's CDR3 is CASRDQAGGLWDTQYF. CDR3 sequence (DNA): TGTGCCAGCAGGGATCAAGCGGGAGGGCTTTGGGATACGCAGTATTTT.

With respect to this clonotype: A single base separates this from a much larger clone, so it may be a read error. The rearrangement links TRBV5-1 to TRBJ1-1; D not resolved. The germline V and J ends were trimmed by 4 bases and 4 bases, with 14 bases remaining between them. This CDR3 is 14 amino acids long. Germline V gene data show CDR1 as SGHRS and CDR2 as YFSETQ. Here the CDR3 reads CASSRSHLGTEAFF. The CDR3 DNA sequence: TGCGCCAGCAGCCGATCACACCTGGGCACTGAAGCTTTCTTT.

The J gene is TRBJ1-1, the V gene TRBV4-1, with D maybe TRBD1 (6 bases). Germline-derived CDR1 and CDR2 are MGHRA and YSYEKL. The CDR3 has 17 amino acids. V was pared by 0 bases and J by 3 bases, with 17 bases between. As DNA, the CDR3 is TGCGCCAGCAGCCAAGATTACAGGCACCCAGGGGACACTGAAGCTTTCTTT. Amino acids: CASSQDYRHPGDTEAFF.

The V and J genes are TRBV5-6 and TRBJ2-7; 11 positions match TRBD2. Trimming cost V 2 bases and J 6 bases; bases outside gene matches: 4. The CDR3 is 14 residues long. Germline values: CDR1 SGHDT, CDR2 YYEEEE. CDR3 in amino acids: CASSLLAGELEQYF. The CDR3 DNA follows: TGTGCCAGCAGCTTACTAGCGGGAGAACTCGAGCAGTACTTC.

The J gene is TRBJ1-2, the V gene TRBV7-6; perhaps TRBD1 as D (5 bases). There are 15 residues in the CDR3. V was clipped by 5 bases and J by 5 bases, with 18 bases between them. Germline CDR1 is SGHVS and CDR2 is FNYEAQ. The CDR3 DNA is TGTGCCAGCAGCCGCGACCTGACAGCAACTTATGGCTACACCTTC. It translates to CASSRDLTATYGYTF.

This clonotype has more than one count but fewer than ten. V usage is TRBV11-3 and J usage is TRBJ2-2; TRBD1 matches 9 bases. In germline, CDR1 is SGHNT, CDR2 YENEEA. Trimming removed 5 bases from V and 7 bases from J; junction bases left unmatched: 11. CDR3 length: 16 amino acids. CDR3: CASSPPQGASVGELFF. The CDR3 DNA reads as TGTGCCAGCAGCCCCCCACAGGGGGCAAGTGTCGGGGAGCTGTTTTTT.

This clonotype was seen a few times. The J gene is TRBJ1-5, the V gene TRBV15; tentatively, D is TRBD1 (5 bases). This CDR3 has 16 residues. V was trimmed by 3 bases and J by 0 bases, leaving 12 bases between them. CDR1 is LNHNV and CDR2 is YYDKDF in the germline V gene (reference sequence). In DNA form, the CDR3 reads TGTGCCACCAGCAGCGGCCAGGGAGCTAGCAATCAGCCCCAGCATTTT. This sequence encodes CATSSGQGASNQPQHF.

Only a few counts were recorded for this clonotype. The V and J genes are TRBV4-2 and TRBJ1-1, with D tentatively TRBD1 (6 bases). Germline lookup yields CDR1 LGHNA and CDR2 YNFKEQ. The CDR3 covers 16 residues. V dropped 0 bases and J dropped 1 base, with 12 bases sitting between them. The CDR3 nucleotides are TGTGCCAGCAGCCAAGATCGTTGGGGGGCGAACACTGAAGCTTTCTTT. This gives the protein CASSQDRWGANTEAFF.

The chain carries TRBV25-1 and TRBJ2-7; 7 nucleotides match TRBD2. Germline CDR1 reads MGHDK; CDR2 reads SYGVNS. J lost 5 bases, V lost 2 bases, and 12 bases had no gene match. The CDR3 length is 16 residues. CDR3 bases: TGTGCCAGCAGTGAACATTGGGAGGGCCCTCCCAACGAGCAGTACTTC. Protein: CASSEHWEGPPNEQYF.

This sequence joins TRBV5-1 and TRBJ1-2; D remains unclear. The CDR3 is made up of 14 amino acids. V shed 0 bases and J shed 5 bases, with 11 bases lying between them. From germline, CDR1 is SGHRS and CDR2 YFSETQ. This CDR3 is CASSLEGRPYGYTF. CDR3 coding DNA: TGCGCCAGCAGCTTGGAAGGCCGACCATATGGCTACACCTTC.

This sequence joins TRBV20-1 and TRBJ2-3; D is perhaps TRBD1 or TRBD2 (5 bases each). The CDR3 totals 15 residues. CDR1 is DFQATT, CDR2 SNEGSKA, per germline (reference sequence). V was pared by 4 bases and J by 0 bases, with 14 bases between. CDR3 DNA: TGCAGTGCTACCTCCCGGGGCTCTAGCACAGATACGCAGTATTTT. This sequence encodes CSATSRGSSTDTQYF.